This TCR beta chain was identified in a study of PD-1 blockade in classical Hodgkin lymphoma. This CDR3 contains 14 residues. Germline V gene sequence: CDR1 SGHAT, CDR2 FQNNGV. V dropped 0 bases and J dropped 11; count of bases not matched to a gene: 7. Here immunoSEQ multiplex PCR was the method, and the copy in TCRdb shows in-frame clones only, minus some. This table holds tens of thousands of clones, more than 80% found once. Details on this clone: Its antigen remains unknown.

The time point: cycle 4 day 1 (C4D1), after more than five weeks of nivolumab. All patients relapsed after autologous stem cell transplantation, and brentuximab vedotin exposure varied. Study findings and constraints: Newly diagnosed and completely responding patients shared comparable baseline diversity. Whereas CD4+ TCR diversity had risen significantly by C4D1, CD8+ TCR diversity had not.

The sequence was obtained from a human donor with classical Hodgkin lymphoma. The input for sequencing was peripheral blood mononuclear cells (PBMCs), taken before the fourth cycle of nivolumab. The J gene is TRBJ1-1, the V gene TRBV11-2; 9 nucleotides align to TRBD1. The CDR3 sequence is CASSLEGTGYGAFF. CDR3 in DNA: TGTGCCAGCAGCTTAGAAGGGACAGGGTATGGGGCTTTCTTT.